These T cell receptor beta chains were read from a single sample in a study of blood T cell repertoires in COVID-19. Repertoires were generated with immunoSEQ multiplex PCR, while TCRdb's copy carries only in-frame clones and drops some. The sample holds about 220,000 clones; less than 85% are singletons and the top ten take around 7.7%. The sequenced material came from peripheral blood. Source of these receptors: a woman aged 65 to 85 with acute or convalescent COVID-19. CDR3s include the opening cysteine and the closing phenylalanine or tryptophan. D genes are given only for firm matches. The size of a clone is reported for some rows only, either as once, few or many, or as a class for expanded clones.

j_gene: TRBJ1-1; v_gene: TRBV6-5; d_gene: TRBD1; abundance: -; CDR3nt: TGTGCCAGCAGAGGACAGGCAATCATGAACACTGAAGCTTTCTTT; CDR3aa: CASRGQAIMNTEAFF
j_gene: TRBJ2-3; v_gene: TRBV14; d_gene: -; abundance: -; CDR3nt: TGTGCCAGCAGCCAAGGCCGCTACGATACGCAGTATTTT; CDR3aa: CASSQGRYDTQYF
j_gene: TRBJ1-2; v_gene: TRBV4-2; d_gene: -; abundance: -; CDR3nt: TGTGCCAGCAGCCAAGAAGTCAGAAACTATGGCTACACCTTC; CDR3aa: CASSQEVRNYGYTF
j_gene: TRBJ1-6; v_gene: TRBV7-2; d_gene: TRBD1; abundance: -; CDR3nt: TGTGCCAGCAGCTTAGTTGGGACAGGGCCGGATTCACCCCTCCACTTT; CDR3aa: CASSLVGTGPDSPLHF
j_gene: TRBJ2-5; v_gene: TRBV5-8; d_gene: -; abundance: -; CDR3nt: TGTGCCAGCAGCTCACAAGCCGCGGGTCTAGAGACCCAGTACTTC; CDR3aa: CASSSQAAGLETQYF
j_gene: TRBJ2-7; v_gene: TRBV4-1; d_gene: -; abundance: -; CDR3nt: TGCGCCAGCAGCCTCGACCCCGGACAGAGGGCATACGAGCAGTACTTC; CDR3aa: CASSLDPGQRAYEQYF
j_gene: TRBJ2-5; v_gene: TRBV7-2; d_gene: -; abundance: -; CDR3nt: TGTGCCAGCAGCTTAGAGGGTACAGGGTCCGAGACCCAGTACTTC; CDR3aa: CASSLEGTGSETQYF
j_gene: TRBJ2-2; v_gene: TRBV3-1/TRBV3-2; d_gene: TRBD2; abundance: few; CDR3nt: TGTGCCAGCAGCCCATGGGGACTAGCGAACACCGGGGAGCTGTTTTTT; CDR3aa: CASSPWGLANTGELFF
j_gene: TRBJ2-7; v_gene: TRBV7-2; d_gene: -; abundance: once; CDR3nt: TGTGCCAGCAGCTTAAGTCAGGGGGGCGACGAGCAGTACTTC; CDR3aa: CASSLSQGGDEQYF
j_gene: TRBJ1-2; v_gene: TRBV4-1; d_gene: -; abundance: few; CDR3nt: TGCGCCAGCAGCCATCGCACAGGAGGGGATGGGTCTAACTATGGCTACACCTTC; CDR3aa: CASSHRTGGDGSNYGYTF
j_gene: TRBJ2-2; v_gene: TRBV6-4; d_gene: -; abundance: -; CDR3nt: TGTGCCAGCAGTGAAGCCTATTTCACCGGGGAGCTGTTTTTT; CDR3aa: CASSEAYFTGELFF
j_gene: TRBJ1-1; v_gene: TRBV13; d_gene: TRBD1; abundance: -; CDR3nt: TGTGCCAGCAGCTCTCGGGACAGGGACACTGAAGCTTTCTTT; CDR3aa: CASSSRDRDTEAFF
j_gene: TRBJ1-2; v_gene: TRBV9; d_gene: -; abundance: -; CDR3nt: TGTGCCAGCAGCGTAGTTGACAGCTTTAACTATGGCTACACCTTC; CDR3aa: CASSVVDSFNYGYTF
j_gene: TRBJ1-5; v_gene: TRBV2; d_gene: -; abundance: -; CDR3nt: TGTGCCAGCAGTGCGGGGTATCAGCCCCAGCATTTT; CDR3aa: CASSAGYQPQHF
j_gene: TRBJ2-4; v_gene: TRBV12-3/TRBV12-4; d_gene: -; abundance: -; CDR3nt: TGTGCCAGCAGTTCACAGAAAAACATTCAGTACTTC; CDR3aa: CASSSQKNIQYF
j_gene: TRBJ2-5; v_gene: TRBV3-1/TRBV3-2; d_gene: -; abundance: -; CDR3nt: TGTGCCAGCAGCCAGGGGGCGACCCAGTACTTC; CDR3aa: CASSQGATQYF
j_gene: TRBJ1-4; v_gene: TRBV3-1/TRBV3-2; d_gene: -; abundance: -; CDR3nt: TGTGCCAGCAGCCTTTTTGACAGCGTCCCTTCGGAACTGTTTTTT; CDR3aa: CASSLFDSVPSELFF
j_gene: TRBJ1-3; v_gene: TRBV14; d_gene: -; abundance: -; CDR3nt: TGTGCCAGCAGCCAATTACGGACAGTCTCCTCTGGAAACACCATATATTTT; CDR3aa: CASSQLRTVSSGNTIYF
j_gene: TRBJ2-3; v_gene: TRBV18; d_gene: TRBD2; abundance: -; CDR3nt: TGTGCCAGCTCAAAAGGGACTAGCGGGGCCCTGCGAGATACGCAGTATTTT; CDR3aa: CASSKGTSGALRDTQYF
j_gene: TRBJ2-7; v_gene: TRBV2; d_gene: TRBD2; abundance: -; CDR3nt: TGTGCCAGCAGCACCCAACTAGCGGGGGGGCAGAGGAACGAGCAGTACTTC; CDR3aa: CASSTQLAGGQRNEQYF
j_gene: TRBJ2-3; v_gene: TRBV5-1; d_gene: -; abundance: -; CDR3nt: TGCGCCAGCAACTTCTCTAGCTTTGGTACGCAGTATTTT; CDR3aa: CASNFSSFGTQYF
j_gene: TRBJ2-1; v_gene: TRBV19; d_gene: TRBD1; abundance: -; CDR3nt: TGTGCCAGTAGGAGGGGGCAGAGCTCCTACAATGAGCAGTTCTTC; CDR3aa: CASRRGQSSYNEQFF
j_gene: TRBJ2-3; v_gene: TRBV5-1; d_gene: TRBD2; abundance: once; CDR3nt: TGCGCCAGCAGCACAGGGACTAGCGGCAGCACAGATACGCAGTATTTT; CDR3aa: CASSTGTSGSTDTQYF
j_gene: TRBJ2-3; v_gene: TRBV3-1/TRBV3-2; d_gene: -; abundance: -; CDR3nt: TGTGCCAGCAGCCAAGGATGGAGCTTAGATACGCAGTATTTT; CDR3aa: CASSQGWSLDTQYF
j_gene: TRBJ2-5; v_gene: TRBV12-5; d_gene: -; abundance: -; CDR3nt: TGTGCTAGTGGTTTGGTACAAGGCAGGGGTGGGCAAGAGACCCAGTACTTC; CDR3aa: CASGLVQGRGGQETQYF
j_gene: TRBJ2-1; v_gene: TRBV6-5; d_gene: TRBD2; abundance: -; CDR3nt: TGTGCCAGCAGTCGACTAGCGGGGAATGAGCAGTTCTTC; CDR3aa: CASSRLAGNEQFF
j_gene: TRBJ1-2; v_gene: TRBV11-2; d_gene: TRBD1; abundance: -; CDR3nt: TGTGCCAGCACCCCAAGCCCGGACAGGATCATGCAGGGCTACACCTTC; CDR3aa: CASTPSPDRIMQGYTF
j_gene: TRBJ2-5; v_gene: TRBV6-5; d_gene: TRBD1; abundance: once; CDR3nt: TGTGCCAGCAGTCGAACAGGGGGGAGGGAGACCCAGTACTTC; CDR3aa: CASSRTGGRETQYF
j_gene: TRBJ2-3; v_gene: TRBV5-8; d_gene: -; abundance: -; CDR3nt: TGTGCCAGCAGCTTGGTCGGGGATCCCACAGATACGCAGTATTTT; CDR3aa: CASSLVGDPTDTQYF
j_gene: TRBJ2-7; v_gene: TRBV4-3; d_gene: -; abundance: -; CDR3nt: TGCGCCAGCAGCCCTTTACTGAGCTACGAGCAGTACTTC; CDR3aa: CASSPLLSYEQYF
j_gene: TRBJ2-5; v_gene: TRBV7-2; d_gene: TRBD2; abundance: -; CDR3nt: TGTGCCAGCAGCTTGTCCCCCGAGCGGGGCCAAGAGACCCAGTACTTC; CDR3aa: CASSLSPERGQETQYF
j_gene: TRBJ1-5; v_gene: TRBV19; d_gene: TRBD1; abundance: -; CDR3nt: TGTGCCAGTAGTATAGAGGGGGACAGGGGGAATCAGCCCCAGCATTTT; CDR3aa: CASSIEGDRGNQPQHF
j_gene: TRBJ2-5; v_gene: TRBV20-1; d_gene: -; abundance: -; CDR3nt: TGCAGTGCTCCAGTAAAAGAGACCCAGTACTTC; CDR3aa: CSAPVKETQYF
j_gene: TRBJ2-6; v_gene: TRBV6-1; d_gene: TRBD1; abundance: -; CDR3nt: TGTGCCAGCAGTGAAGGGGGACAGGGGGTGGATGGGGCCAACGTCCTGACTTTC; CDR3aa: CASSEGGQGVDGANVLTF
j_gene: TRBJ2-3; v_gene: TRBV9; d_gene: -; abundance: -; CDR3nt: TGTGCCAGCAGCGTATCAGTCCGCACAGATACGCAGTATTTT; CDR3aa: CASSVSVRTDTQYF
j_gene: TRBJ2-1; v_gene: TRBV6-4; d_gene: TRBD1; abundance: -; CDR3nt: TGTGCCAGCAGTCAGGACAGGGTGAGCAATGAGCAGTTCTTC; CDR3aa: CASSQDRVSNEQFF
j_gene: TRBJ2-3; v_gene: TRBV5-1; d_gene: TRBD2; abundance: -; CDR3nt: TGCGCCAGCAGCTCCAGCGGGGGGGCCGATACGCAGTATTTT; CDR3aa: CASSSSGGADTQYF
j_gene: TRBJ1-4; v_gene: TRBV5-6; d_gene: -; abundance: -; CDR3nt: TGTGCCAGCAGCCCTGGACAACTGACCGAAAAACTGTTTTTT; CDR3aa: CASSPGQLTEKLFF
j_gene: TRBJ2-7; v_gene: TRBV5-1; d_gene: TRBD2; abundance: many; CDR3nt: TGCGCCAGCAGCTTGGCGACTAGCGGGGGCCCAGTTTCCTACGAGCAGTACTTC; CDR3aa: CASSLATSGGPVSYEQYF
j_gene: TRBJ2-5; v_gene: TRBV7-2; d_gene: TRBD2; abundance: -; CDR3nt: TGTGCCAGCAGACAAGGACTAGCGACAGAGACCCAGTACTTC; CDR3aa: CASRQGLATETQYF
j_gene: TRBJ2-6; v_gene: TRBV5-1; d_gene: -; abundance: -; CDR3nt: TGCGCCAGCAGCTTACAGGAGCCTGGGGCCAACGTCCTGACTTTC; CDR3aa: CASSLQEPGANVLTF
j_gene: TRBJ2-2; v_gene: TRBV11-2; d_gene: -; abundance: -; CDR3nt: TGTGCCAGCAGCCCCTCGGGACAGAACACCGGGGAGCTGTTTTTT; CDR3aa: CASSPSGQNTGELFF
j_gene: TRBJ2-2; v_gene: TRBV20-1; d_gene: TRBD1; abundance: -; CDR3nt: TGCAGTGCTACTGACAGGGTGAACACCGGGGAGCTGTTTTTT; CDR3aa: CSATDRVNTGELFF
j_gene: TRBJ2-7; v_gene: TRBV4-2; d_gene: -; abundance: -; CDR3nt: TGTGCCAGCAGCCACCGACAGACGTACGAGCAGTACTTC; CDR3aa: CASSHRQTYEQYF
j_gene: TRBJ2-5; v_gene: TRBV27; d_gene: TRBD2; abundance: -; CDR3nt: TGTGCCAGCAGCCGCGGGGGGAGTGAGACCCAGTACTTC; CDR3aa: CASSRGGSETQYF
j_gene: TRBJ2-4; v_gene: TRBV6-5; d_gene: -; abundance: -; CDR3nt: TGTGCCAGCAGTTACTCGCCCCCAGACATTCAGTACTTC; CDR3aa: CASSYSPPDIQYF